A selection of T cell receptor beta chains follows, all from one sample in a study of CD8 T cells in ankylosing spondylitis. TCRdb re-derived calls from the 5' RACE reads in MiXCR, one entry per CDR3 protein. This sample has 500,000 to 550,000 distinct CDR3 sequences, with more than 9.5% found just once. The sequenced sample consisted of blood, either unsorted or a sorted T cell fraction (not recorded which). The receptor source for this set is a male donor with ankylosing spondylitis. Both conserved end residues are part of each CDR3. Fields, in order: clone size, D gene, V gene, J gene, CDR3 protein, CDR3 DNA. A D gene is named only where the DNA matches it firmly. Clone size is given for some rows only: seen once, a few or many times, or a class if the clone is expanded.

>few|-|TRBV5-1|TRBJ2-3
CASSLARVGAVADTQYF
TGCGCCAGCAGCTTGGCCCGGGTTGGCGCTGTAGCAGATACGCAGTATTTT
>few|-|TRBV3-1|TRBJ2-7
CASSQGTPSYEQYF
TGTGCCAGCAGCCAAGGTACCCCCTCCTACGAGCAGTACTTC
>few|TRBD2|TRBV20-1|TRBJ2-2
CSAIRAGVNTGELFF
TGCAGTGCCATCCGGGCGGGAGTAAACACCGGGGAGCTGTTTTTT
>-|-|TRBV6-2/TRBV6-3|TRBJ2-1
CASNDARERRNNEQFF
TGTGCCAGCAACGATGCAAGGGAACGGAGAAACAATGAGCAGTTCTTC
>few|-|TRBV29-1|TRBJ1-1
CSVDFLGDNTEAFF
TGCAGCGTTGATTTTCTGGGGGACAACACTGAAGCTTTCTTT
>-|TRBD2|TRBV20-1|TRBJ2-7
CSARISGRVREQYF
TGCAGTGCTAGAATTAGCGGGAGGGTCCGCGAGCAGTACTTC
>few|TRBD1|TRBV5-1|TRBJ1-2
CASSGDSVYYGYTF
TGCGCCAGCAGCGGGGACAGCGTCTACTATGGCTACACCTTC
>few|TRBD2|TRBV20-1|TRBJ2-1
CSASPLRAGAFDEQFF
TGCAGTGCTAGCCCACTACGAGCGGGAGCTTTCGATGAGCAGTTCTTC
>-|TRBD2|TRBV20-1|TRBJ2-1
CSASRLAGFDNEQFF
TGCAGTGCTTCAAGACTAGCGGGATTCGACAATGAGCAGTTCTTC
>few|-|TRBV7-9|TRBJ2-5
CASSLGSPTEETQYF
TGTGCCAGCAGCTTAGGAAGCCCGACAGAAGAGACCCAGTACTTC
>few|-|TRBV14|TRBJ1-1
CASSQGFMNTEAFF
TGTGCCAGCAGCCAAGGGTTCATGAACACTGAAGCTTTCTTT
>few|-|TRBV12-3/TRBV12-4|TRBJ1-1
CASSLGALGAFF
TGTGCCAGCAGTTTGGGCGCCTTAGGAGCTTTCTTT
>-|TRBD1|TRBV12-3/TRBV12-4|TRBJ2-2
CASSLMGQETGELFF
TGTGCCAGCAGTTTAATGGGACAGGAAACCGGGGAGCTGTTTTTT
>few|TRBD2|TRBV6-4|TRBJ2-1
CASTREPGLAVNEQFF
TGTGCCAGCACCCGAGAACCGGGACTAGCGGTGAATGAGCAGTTCTTC
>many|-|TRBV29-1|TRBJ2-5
CSVVLGGTLATQYF
TGCAGCGTTGTTCTGGGCGGGACATTAGCGACCCAGTACTTC
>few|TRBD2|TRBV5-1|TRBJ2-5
CASRLAFQETQYF
TGCGCCAGCAGACTAGCGTTCCAAGAGACCCAGTACTTC
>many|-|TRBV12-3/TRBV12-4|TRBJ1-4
CASSPGGEKLFF
TGTGCCAGCAGTCCGGGGGGTGAAAAACTGTTTTTT
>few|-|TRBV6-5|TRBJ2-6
CASSYSIASGANVLTF
TGTGCCAGCAGTTACTCGATAGCTTCTGGGGCCAACGTCCTGACTTTC
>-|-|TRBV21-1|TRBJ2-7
CASSSSTGILRYEQYF
TGTGCCAGCAGCAGCTCGACCGGGATTCTAAGATACGAGCAGTACTTC
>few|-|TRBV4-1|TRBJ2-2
CASSQDLNSVEDWELFF
TGCGCCAGCAGCCAAGATTTGAATAGCGTGGAGGACTGGGAGCTGTTTTTT
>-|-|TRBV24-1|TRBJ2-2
CATSDLEMNTGELFF
TGTGCCACCAGTGATTTAGAGATGAACACCGGGGAGCTGTTTTTT
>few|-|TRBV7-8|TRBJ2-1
CASSSIKRVGEQFF
TGTGCCAGCAGCTCGATAAAGCGGGTGGGTGAGCAGTTCTTC
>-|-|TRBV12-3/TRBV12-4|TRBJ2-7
CASSLGGPSYEQYF
TGTGCCAGCAGTTTAGGGGGGCCTTCCTACGAGCAGTACTTC
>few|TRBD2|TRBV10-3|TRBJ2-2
CAIFWTSGPNTGELFF
TGTGCCATCTTCTGGACTAGCGGGCCCAACACCGGGGAGCTGTTTTTT
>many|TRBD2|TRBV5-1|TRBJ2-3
CASSSATSGHSTDTQYF
TGCGCCAGCAGCTCCGCGACTAGCGGCCACAGCACAGATACGCAGTATTTT
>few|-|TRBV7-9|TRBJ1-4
CASSRAGGDEKLFF
TGTGCCAGCAGCCGCGCCGGCGGGGATGAAAAACTGTTTTTT
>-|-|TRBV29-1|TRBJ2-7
CSATFGGFHNEQYF
TGCAGCGCCACATTTGGCGGGTTCCACAATGAGCAGTACTTC
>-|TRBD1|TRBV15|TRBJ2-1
CATVPDRVPYNEQFF
TGTGCCACCGTCCCGGACAGGGTCCCCTACAATGAGCAGTTCTTC
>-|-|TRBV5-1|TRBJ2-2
CASSLSGVRTGELFF
TGCGCCAGCAGCTTGTCAGGGGTACGGACCGGGGAGCTGTTTTTT
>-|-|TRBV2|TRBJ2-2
CASSGTPRDTGELFF
TGTGCCAGCAGTGGGACCCCGCGGGACACCGGGGAGCTGTTTTTT
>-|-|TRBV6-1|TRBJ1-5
CASSPTALSRQPQHF
TGTGCCAGCAGCCCTACGGCCCTAAGTCGTCAGCCCCAGCATTTT
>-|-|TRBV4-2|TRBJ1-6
CASSLGLGRSPLHF
TGTGCCAGCAGCCTAGGCCTTGGTCGGTCACCCCTCCACTTT
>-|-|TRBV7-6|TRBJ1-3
CASSLAGRGNSGNTIYF
TGTGCCAGCAGCTTAGCGGGCCGGGGAAACTCTGGAAACACCATATATTTT
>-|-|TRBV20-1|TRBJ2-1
CSANMGSSYNEQFF
TGCAGTGCCAACATGGGGAGCTCCTACAATGAGCAGTTCTTC
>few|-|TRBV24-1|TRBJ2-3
CATSDSRGQGDTQYF
TGTGCCACCAGTGACTCCAGGGGACAAGGAGATACGCAGTATTTT
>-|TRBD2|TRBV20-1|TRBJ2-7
CSAHPPGLAGVYEQYF
TGCAGTGCTCACCCGCCGGGACTAGCGGGAGTGTACGAGCAGTACTTC
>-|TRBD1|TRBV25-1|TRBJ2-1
CASSTGVSYNEQFF
TGTGCCAGCAGTACAGGGGTCTCCTACAATGAGCAGTTCTTC
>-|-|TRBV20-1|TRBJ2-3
CSARGAEDTQYF
TGCAGTGCACGAGGGGCGGAAGATACGCAGTATTTT
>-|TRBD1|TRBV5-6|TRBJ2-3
CASSTGTGITDTQYF
TGTGCCAGCAGCACAGGGACAGGTATCACAGATACGCAGTATTTT
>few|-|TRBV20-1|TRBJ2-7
CSASSGLESSYEQYF
TGCAGTGCCAGTTCGGGACTCGAAAGCTCCTACGAGCAGTACTTC
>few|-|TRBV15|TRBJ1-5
CATSRYRGDQPQHF
TGTGCCACCAGCAGATATCGAGGGGATCAGCCCCAGCATTTT
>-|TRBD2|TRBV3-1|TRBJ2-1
CASSLPGLESYEQFF
TGTGCCAGCAGCCTACCGGGACTAGAGTCCTATGAGCAGTTCTTC
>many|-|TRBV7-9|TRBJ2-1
CASSLWDFSYNEQFF
TGTGCCAGCAGCTTATGGGACTTTTCCTACAATGAGCAGTTCTTC
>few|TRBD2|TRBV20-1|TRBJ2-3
CSASILAGGRTDTQYF
TGCAGTGCTAGTATTTTAGCGGGAGGACGCACAGATACGCAGTATTTT
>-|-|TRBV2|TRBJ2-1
CASSEEGTHQFF
TGTGCCAGCAGTGAAGAGGGGACGCATCAGTTCTTC
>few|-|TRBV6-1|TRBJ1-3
CASEGAGNTIYF
TGTGCCAGCGAGGGTGCTGGAAACACCATATATTTT
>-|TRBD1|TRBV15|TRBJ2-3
CATSRDGTGGDTQYF
TGTGCCACCAGCAGAGACGGGACAGGGGGAGATACGCAGTATTTT
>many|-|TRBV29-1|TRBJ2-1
CSVEGRPNEQFF
TGCAGCGTTGAAGGACGACCCAATGAGCAGTTCTTC
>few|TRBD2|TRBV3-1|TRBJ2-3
CASSQDIWAGGPKGTDTQYF
TGTGCCAGCAGCCAAGATATCTGGGCGGGAGGCCCGAAGGGCACAGATACGCAGTATTTT
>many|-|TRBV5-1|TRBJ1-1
CASSLEGVNTEAFF
TGCGCCAGCAGCTTGGAGGGGGTGAACACTGAAGCTTTCTTT